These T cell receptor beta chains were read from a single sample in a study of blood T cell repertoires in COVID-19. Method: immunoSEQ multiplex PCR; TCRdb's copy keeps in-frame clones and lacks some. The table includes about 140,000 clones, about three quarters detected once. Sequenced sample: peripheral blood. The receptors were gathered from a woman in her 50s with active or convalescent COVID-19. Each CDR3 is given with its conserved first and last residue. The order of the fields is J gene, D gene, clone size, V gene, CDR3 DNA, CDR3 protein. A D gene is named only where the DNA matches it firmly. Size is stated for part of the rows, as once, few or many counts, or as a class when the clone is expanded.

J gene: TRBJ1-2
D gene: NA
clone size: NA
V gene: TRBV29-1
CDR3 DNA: TGCAGCGTTGAAGACAGGGGAAGGGGCTATGGCTACACCTTC
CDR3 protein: CSVEDRGRGYGYTF

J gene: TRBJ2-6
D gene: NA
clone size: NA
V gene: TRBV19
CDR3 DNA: TGTGCCAGTAGTATACTCCTACGAAGCTCTGGGGCCAACGTCCTGACTTTC
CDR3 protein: CASSILLRSSGANVLTF

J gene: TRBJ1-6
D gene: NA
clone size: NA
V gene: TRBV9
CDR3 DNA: TGTGCCAGCAGCGCAGCAGGGGAGTCCTATAATTCACCCCTCCACTTT
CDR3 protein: CASSAAGESYNSPLHF

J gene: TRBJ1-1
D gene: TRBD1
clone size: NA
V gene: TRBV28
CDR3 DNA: TGTGCCAGCAGACTCGCAGGACAGGGTAACACTGAAGCTTTCTTT
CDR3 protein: CASRLAGQGNTEAFF

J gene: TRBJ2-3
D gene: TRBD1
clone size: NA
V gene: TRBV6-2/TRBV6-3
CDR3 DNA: TGTGCCAGCAGCTTACATCGTTTTAGTACAGGGGGCGACACAGATACGCAGTATTTT
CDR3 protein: CASSLHRFSTGGDTDTQYF

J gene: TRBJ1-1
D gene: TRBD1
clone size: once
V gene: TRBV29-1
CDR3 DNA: TGCAGCGCAGACAGGGGCACTGAAGCTTTCTTT
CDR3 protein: CSADRGTEAFF

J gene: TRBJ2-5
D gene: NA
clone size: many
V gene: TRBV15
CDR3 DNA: TGTGCCACCAGCGGACAGTCCTTCCAAGAGACCCAGTACTTC
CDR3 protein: CATSGQSFQETQYF

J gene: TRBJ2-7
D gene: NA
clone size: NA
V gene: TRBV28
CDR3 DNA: TGTGCCAGCAGTGATCCCGAACAGGGACGGGAGCAGTACTTC
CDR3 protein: CASSDPEQGREQYF

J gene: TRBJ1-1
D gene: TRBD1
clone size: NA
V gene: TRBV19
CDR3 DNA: TGTGCCAGTAGTAAATTTCCCGGGACAGGGGAGACTGAAGCTTTCTTT
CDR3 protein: CASSKFPGTGETEAFF

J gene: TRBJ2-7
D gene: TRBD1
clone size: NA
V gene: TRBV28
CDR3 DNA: TGTGCCAGCTTGTCGCCGGGACAGGTTTACGAGCAGTACTTC
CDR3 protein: CASLSPGQVYEQYF

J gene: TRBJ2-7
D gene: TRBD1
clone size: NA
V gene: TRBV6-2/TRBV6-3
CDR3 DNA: TGTGCCAGCAGTTACACAGGACAGGGGGCATACGAGCAGTACTTC
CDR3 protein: CASSYTGQGAYEQYF